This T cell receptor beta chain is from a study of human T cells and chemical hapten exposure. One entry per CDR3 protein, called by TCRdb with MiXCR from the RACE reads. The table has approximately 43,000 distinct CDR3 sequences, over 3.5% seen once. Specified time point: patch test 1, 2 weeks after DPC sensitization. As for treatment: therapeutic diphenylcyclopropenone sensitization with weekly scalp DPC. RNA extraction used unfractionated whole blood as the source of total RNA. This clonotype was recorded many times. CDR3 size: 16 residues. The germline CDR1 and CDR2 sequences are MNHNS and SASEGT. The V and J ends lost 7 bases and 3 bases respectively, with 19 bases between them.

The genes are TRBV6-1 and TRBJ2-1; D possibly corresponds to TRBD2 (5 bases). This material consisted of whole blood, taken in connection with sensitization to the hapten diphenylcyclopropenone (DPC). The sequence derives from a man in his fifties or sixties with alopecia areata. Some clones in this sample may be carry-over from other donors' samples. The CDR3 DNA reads TGTGCCAGCATAGAAAGTGGCAGCGGAAGCTACAATGAGCAGTTCTTC. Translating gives CASIESGSGSYNEQFF.